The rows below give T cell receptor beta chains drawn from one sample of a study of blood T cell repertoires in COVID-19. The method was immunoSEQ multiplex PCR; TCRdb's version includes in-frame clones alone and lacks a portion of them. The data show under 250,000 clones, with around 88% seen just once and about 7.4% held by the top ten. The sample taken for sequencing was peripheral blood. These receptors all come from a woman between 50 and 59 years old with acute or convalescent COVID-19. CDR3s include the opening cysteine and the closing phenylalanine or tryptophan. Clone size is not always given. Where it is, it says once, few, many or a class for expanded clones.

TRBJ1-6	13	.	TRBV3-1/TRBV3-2	CASSQGGISPLHF
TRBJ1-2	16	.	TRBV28	CASSSPGEKGRYGYTF
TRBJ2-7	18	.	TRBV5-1	CASSLEPHGREPSYEQYF
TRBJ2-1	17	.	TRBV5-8	CASSLGTGTPENNEQFF
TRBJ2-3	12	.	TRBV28	CASSTVRDTQYF
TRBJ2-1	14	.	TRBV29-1	CSAHRDSLYNEQFF
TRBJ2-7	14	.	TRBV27	CASSITGLEREQYF
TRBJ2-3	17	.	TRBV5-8	CASSLGGDSTYTDTQYF
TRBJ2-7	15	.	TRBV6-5	CASSYSGTGPYEQYF
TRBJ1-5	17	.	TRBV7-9	CASSLRGARRSNQPQHF
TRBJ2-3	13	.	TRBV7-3	CASSDSSWDTQYF
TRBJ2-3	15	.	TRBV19	CASTRGQNPTDTQYF
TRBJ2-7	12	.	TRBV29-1	CSVGDRGREQYF
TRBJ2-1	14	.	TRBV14	CASGTSGLYNEQFF
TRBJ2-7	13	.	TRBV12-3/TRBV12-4	CASSLTETYEQYF
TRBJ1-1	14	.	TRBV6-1	CASSEATSRRWAFF
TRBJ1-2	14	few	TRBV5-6	CASSPDGENYGYTF
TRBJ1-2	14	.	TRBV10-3	CAISDLVGGWGYTF
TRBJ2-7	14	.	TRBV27	CASSPKGQFREQYF
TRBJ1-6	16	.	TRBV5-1	CASMREPGQFNSPLHF
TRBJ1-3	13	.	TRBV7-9	CASSLAQGNTIYF
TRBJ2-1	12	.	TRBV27	CASSSTGNEQFF
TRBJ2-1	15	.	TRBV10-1	CASSESILAGEKRFF
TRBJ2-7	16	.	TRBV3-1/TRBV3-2	CASSQGSGTVTYEQYF
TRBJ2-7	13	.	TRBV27	CASSFGRGYEQYF
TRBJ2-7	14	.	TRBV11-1	CASSRTGNKYEQYF
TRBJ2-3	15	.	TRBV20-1	CSASIASGSPDTQYF
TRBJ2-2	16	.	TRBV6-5	CASSYISSGGKGELFF
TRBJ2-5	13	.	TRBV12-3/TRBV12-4	CASSQTGSATQYF
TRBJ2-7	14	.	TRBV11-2	CASSTGDRAYEQYF
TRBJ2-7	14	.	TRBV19	CASSPGQAGYEQYF
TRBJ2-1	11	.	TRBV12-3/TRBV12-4	CASGRYNEQFF
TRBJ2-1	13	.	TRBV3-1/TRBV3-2	CASSPSGSDEQFF
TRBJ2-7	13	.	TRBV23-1	CASSPEVDSEEYF
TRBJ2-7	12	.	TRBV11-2	CATGTGGYEQYF
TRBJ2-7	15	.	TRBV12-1	CASSFVASEPYEQYF
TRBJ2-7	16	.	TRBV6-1	CASSEGWGYLSYEQYF
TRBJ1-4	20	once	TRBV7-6	CASSFLPPGQVASTNEKLFF
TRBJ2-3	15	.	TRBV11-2	CASSSPGISIFAQYF
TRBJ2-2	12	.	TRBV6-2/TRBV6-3	CASSRVAGELFF
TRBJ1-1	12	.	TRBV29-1	CSASGGALETFF
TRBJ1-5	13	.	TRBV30	CAWSVRGNQPQHF
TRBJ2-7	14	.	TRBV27	CASSLQGSFYEQYF
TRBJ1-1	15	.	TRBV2	CANPKGGRWNTEAFF
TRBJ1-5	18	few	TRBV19	CASSIKGATGALIQPQHF